A single sample gave rise to the 10 T cell receptor beta chains below, sequenced in a study of regulatory T cells in long-lasting Graves disease. Specified time point: newly diagnosed GD, antithyroid drugs for less than 3 months. Scientists built the TCR library using RNA that was extracted from PBMCs. Arm-PCR of CDR3 regions and iRepertoire HTBI primers were used to build TCR beta libraries. TCRdb passed the multiplex PCR reads through MiXCR, listing each CDR3 protein once. This sample has some 460,000 distinct CDR3 sequences, with around 15% found just once. The sample was also linked to a second study, of T cells in Graves' hyperthyroidism and ophthalmopathy.

The sample consisted of peripheral blood mononuclear cells (PBMCs), taken at new diagnosis, from a patient treated with antithyroid drugs. Receptor source: a man aged 35-49 years with Graves disease.

This clonotype was observed at least ten times. The gene calls are TRBV6-1 and TRBJ2-5; TRBD1 matches 8 bases. Losses at the gene ends were 7 bases for V and 1 base for J; bases not matched to a gene: 11. The germline V gene has CDR1 MNHNS and CDR2 SASEGT. CDR3 length equals 16 residues. This CDR3 reads CASNPHRGTAQETQYF. For the CDR3, the DNA is TGTGCCAGCAACCCTCACAGGGGGACAGCCCAAGAGACCCAGTACTTC.

Ten or more counts support this clonotype. V usage is TRBV29-1 and J usage is TRBJ2-3; tentative D call: TRBD2 (5 bases). There are 12 residues in the CDR3. The V gene's germline CDR1 is SQVTM and CDR2 ANQGSEA. The V end lost 7 bases, the J end lost 4 bases, and 12 bases lay between the germline ends. The CDR3 nucleotides are TGCAGCGCCGGCGGGTTCCCAGATACGCAGTATTTT. This encodes CSAGGFPDTQYF.

This clonotype was seen only a few times. At one end the junction does not follow the germline gene, possibly because of a read error. The rearrangement links TRBV5-1 to TRBJ2-7; 11 nucleotides agree with TRBD2. Germline lookup yields CDR1 SGHRS and CDR2 YFSETQ. The CDR3 has 16 amino acids. CDR3 in amino acids: CASSSRLAGTHYGQYF. CDR3 nucleotides: TGCGCCAGCAGCTCAAGACTAGCGGGGACCCACTACGGGCAGTACTTC. The whole variable domain, filled in from reference TRBV5-1 and TRBJ2-7, reads KAGVTQTPRYLIKTRGQQVTLSCSPISGHRSVSWYQQTPGQGLQFLFEYFSETQRNKGNFPGRFSGRQFSNSRSEMNVSTLELGDSALYLCASSSRLAGTHYGQYFGPGTRLTVT.

The chain links TRBV5-1 to TRBJ1-4; 8 bases match TRBD1. The germline CDR1 and CDR2 sequences are SGHRS and YFSETQ. This CDR3 is 16 amino acids long. The V segment lost 4 bases and the J segment 8 bases; nucleotides outside the gene matches: 13. CDR3 protein: CASSPGQGGFSEKLFF. The CDR3 coding sequence is TGCGCCAGCAGCCCCGGACAGGGAGGGTTTAGCGAAAAACTGTTTTTT.

Many counts were recorded for this clonotype. The chain recombines TRBV28 with TRBJ2-7; D is perhaps TRBD1 (6 bases). Germline values: CDR1 MDHEN, CDR2 SYDVKM. V was pared by 6 bases and J by 2 bases, with 14 bases between. This CDR3 is 14 amino acids long. In DNA, the CDR3 is TGTGCCAGCAGACCCCGGACAGTCGCCTACGAGCAGTACTTC. It specifies CASRPRTVAYEQYF.

This clonotype was seen only a few times. The CDR3 region has the DNA TGCAGTTTCAGGGGGCTGGACTATGGCTACACCTTC. Protein: CSFRGLDYGYTF. The chain couples TRBV20-1 to TRBJ1-2, with TRBD1 matching 8 bases. From germline, CDR1 is DFQATT and CDR2 SNEGSKA (reference sequence). The CDR3 runs to 12 residues. V trimming: 8 bases; J trimming: 3 bases; junction bases outside the gene matches: 5.

The chain recombines TRBV2 with TRBJ2-2; weak D call: TRBD1 (5 bases). V shed 6 bases and J shed 0 bases, with 29 bases lying between them. Germline V gene data show CDR1 as SNHLY and CDR2 as FYNNEI. There are 21 residues in the CDR3. The CDR3 DNA follows: TGTGCCAGCAGACCTTCTGCAGGGCGGACGAGGAGCGTCGCGAACACCGGGGAGCTGTTTTTT. It codes for CASRPSAGRTRSVANTGELFF.

J is TRBJ1-4 and V is TRBV5-1; possible D gene TRBD1, 6 bases. Trimming cost V 3 bases and J 5 bases, with 17 bases left between them. CDR1 is SGHRS, CDR2 YFSETQ, per germline. The length of the CDR3 is 16 residues. In DNA, the CDR3 is TGCGCCAGCAGCTCTGGCGCCAGGGGCCGCAATGAAAAACTGTTTTTT. Protein: CASSSGARGRNEKLFF.

In this sample, this clonotype turned up many times. This chain connects TRBV6-1 to TRBJ1-5; TRBD1 might be the D (6 bases). This CDR3 contains 16 residues. V was pared by 6 bases and J by 2 bases, with 17 bases between. Germline CDR1 is MNHNS and CDR2 is SASEGT. In nucleotides, the CDR3 is TGTGCCAGCAGCGACACTCGGACAGAACGCAATCAGCCCCAGCATTTT. Translating gives CASSDTRTERNQPQHF.

J is TRBJ1-2 and V is TRBV28; D remains ambiguous. The CDR3 has 12 amino acids. V lost 3 bases, J lost 1 base, and 3 bases lay in between. CDR1 and CDR2 from the germline V gene are MDHEN and SYDVKM. The CDR3 loop is CASSFGNYGYTF. The CDR3 region has the DNA TGTGCCAGCAGTTTTGGTAACTATGGCTACACCTTC.